What follows are 14 T cell receptor beta chains derived from one specimen sequenced in a study of blood T cell repertoires in COVID-19. This table comes from immunoSEQ multiplex PCR, and its TCRdb copy is limited to in-frame clones, with some not included. The sample includes 120,000 to 150,000 clones, around 81% of them seen just once. The specimen was peripheral blood. The receptors shown here come from a human donor with acute or convalescent COVID-19. The donor label of this sample is uncertain.

Concerning this clone: The sample has other DNA sequences that encode this CDR3 too. This CDR3 reads CASSYSGRGETQYF. CDR3 sequence (DNA): TGTGCCAGCAGTTACTCGGGAAGGGGAGAGACCCAGTACTTC. J is TRBJ2-5 and V is TRBV6-5; D is possibly TRBD1 (5 bases). Germline CDR1 MNHEY, CDR2 SVGAGI. The CDR3 has 14 amino acids. V dropped 0 bases and J dropped 4 bases, with 9 bases sitting between them.

The chain has TRBV10-3 and TRBJ2-1, with D possibly being TRBD2 (7 bases). The germline V gene has CDR1 ENHRY and CDR2 SYGVKD. The V end was cut by 10 bases, the J end by 4 bases, with 14 bases between. The CDR3 is 13 amino acids. The DNA of the CDR3 is TGTGCCACCGGGCGGGGGCCTTACAATGAGCAGTTCTTC. Its translation is CATGRGPYNEQFF.

This clone was detected only once. The genes are TRBV5-6 and TRBJ1-2; 7 nucleotides match TRBD1. The CDR3 runs to 14 residues. The germline V gene has CDR1 SGHDT and CDR2 YYEEEE. The J segment lost 4 bases and the V segment lost 4 bases, leaving 7 bases of the junction unmatched. The CDR3: CASSLLDRPYGYTF. Written as DNA, the CDR3 is TGTGCCAGCAGCCTCTTGGACAGGCCCTATGGCTACACCTTC. The full variable domain, with the rest looked up from reference TRBV5-6 and TRBJ1-2, is DAGVTQSPTHLIKTRGQQVTLRCSPKSGHDTVSWYQQALGQGPQFIFQYYEEEERQRGNFPDRFSGHQFPNYSSELNVNALLLGDSALYLCASSLLDRPYGYTFGSGTRLTVV.

The chain combines TRBV2 with TRBJ2-6; 8 bases map to TRBD1. This CDR3 has 16 amino acids. In germline, CDR1 is SNHLY, CDR2 FYNNEI. The J segment lost 4 bases and the V segment lost 4 bases, leaving 6 bases of the junction unmatched. CDR3 coding DNA: TGTGCCAGCAGTGGTGGACAGGGATCCGGGGCCAACGTCCTGACTTTC. It translates to CASSGGQGSGANVLTF.

This clone appeared a single time. The rearrangement links TRBV4-1 to TRBJ1-1; 7 nucleotides align to TRBD1. This CDR3 has 15 amino acids. The V and J ends lost 4 bases and 4 bases, in that order; junction bases with no gene match: 9. Germline CDR1 and CDR2: MGHRA and YSYEKL. CDR3 loop: CASSPSDRAGTEAFF. The CDR3 nucleotides are TGCGCCAGCAGCCCTTCCGACAGGGCAGGCACTGAAGCTTTCTTT.

The genes are TRBV5-1 and TRBJ1-3, with D perhaps matching TRBD1 (5 bases). The germline V gene has CDR1 SGHRS and CDR2 YFSETQ. Trimming took off 4 bases at V and 4 bases at J, with 27 bases between the two ends. The CDR3 runs 19 residues. The CDR3 nucleotides are TGCGCCAGCAGCCTCCGACAGCTGACTCTCCTCACGGCGGGAAACACCATATATTTT. This gives the protein CASSLRQLTLLTAGNTIYF. Complete variable domain (other parts from reference TRBV5-1 and TRBJ1-3): KAGVTQTPRYLIKTRGQQVTLSCSPISGHRSVSWYQQTPGQGLQFLFEYFSETQRNKGNFPGRFSGRQFSNSRSEMNVSTLELGDSALYLCASSLRQLTLLTAGNTIYFGEGSWLTVV.

The V and J genes are TRBV18 and TRBJ1-1, with no clear D. The germline V gene encodes CDR1 KGHSH and CDR2 LQKENI. Trimming removed 0 bases from V and 0 bases from J, with 11 bases in between. The CDR3 runs 16 residues. The chain's CDR3 is CASSPPSMTLNTEAFF. As DNA, the CDR3 is TGTGCCAGCTCACCACCGTCAATGACATTGAACACTGAAGCTTTCTTT.

This chain joins TRBV30 and TRBJ2-1; 14 bases match TRBD2. With 7 bases clipped from V and 3 bases from J, the junction kept 8 bases outside the gene matches. This CDR3 has 16 amino acids. The V gene's germline CDR1 is GTSNPN and CDR2 SVGIG (reference sequence). CDR3 residues: CAFPGLAGGVYNEQFF. The CDR3 DNA follows: TGTGCCTTCCCCGGACTAGCGGGGGGCGTCTACAATGAGCAGTTCTTC.

The chain links TRBV7-2 to TRBJ1-5; D unclear. Germline V lookup: CDR1 SGHTA, CDR2 FQGNSA. The CDR3 consists of 15 residues. The V end was cut by 1 base, the J end by 2 bases, with 9 bases between. CDR3 residues: CASSLDGEGNQPQHF. CDR3 DNA: TGTGCCAGCAGCTTAGACGGGGAGGGCAATCAGCCCCAGCATTTT.

This clone was counted only a few times. The chain carries TRBV7-2 and TRBJ1-2, with 8 bases fitting TRBD1. After removal of 6 bases from V and 4 bases from J, the junction contained 16 bases not matched to a gene. Germline V gene data show CDR1 as SGHTA and CDR2 as FQGNSA. The CDR3 has 17 amino acids. Here the CDR3 reads CASREGAGGWDPYGYTF. CDR3 DNA sequence: TGTGCCAGCAGGGAGGGGGCAGGGGGCTGGGATCCCTATGGCTACACCTTC.

The V call is TRBV30, the J call TRBJ1-2; weak D call: TRBD1 (6 bases). This CDR3 is built from 11 residues. The V end lost 5 bases, the J end lost 8 bases, and 12 bases lay between the germline ends. Per the germline V gene, CDR1 is GTSNPN and CDR2 is SVGIG (reference sequence). The CDR3 DNA sequence: TGTGCCTGGGGTTACAGGGTCGGCTACACCTTC. Translated: CAWGYRVGYTF.

The V and J genes are TRBV7-3 and TRBJ2-3; perhaps TRBD1 as D (6 bases). CDR3 length: 16 amino acids. V lost 5 bases to trimming and J lost 3 bases, with 18 bases between them. From germline, CDR1 is SGHTA and CDR2 FQGTGA. This CDR3 is CASSPYGTYQTDTQYF. CDR3 bases: TGTGCCAGCAGCCCGTATGGGACATATCAAACAGATACGCAGTATTTT.

J is TRBJ1-3 and V is TRBV5-6; maybe TRBD1 (5 bases). In germline, CDR1 is SGHDT, CDR2 YYEEEE. The CDR3 length is 17 residues. Trimming pared 2 bases from V and 0 bases from J, leaving 15 bases between. DNA of the CDR3: TGTGCCAGCAGCTTTTTGGGCTCGGGGGTCTCTGGAAACACCATATATTTT. Amino acids: CASSFLGSGVSGNTIYF.

The CDR3, as DNA: TGTGCCAGTAGTGTGACAGTCTCTGGAAACACCATATATTTT. Its protein is CASSVTVSGNTIYF. This chain uses TRBV19 with TRBJ1-3, with D possibly being TRBD1 (5 bases). Per germline, CDR1 LNHDA and CDR2 SQIVND (reference sequence). V lost 5 bases to trimming and J lost 0 bases, with 8 bases between them. This CDR3 comprises 14 residues.